The source of this T cell receptor beta chain is a study of graft-versus-host responses after intestinal transplantation. Study outcomes and limitations: Some GvH clones were seen earlier in gut or blood, suggesting intestinal origin.

Trimming left V 0 bases short and J 4 bases short, with 7 bases between. Germline lookup yields CDR1 LNHDA and CDR2 SQIVND (reference sequence). The CDR3 sequence is 14 residues long. Assay used: immunoSEQ multiplex PCR; TCRdb lists only in-frame clones, some missing. The sample lists tens of thousands of clones, almost 90% seen once, with about 4% in the top ten. Details on this clone: Antigen specificity is unknown.

The input for sequencing was unstimulated CD8+ T cells sorted from spleen or lymph node cells, taken before transplant. V usage is TRBV19 and J usage is TRBJ2-1; D perhaps matches TRBD2 (5 bases). This TCR was sampled from a human donor who was the organ donor for an intestinal transplant. CDR3 bases: TGTGCCAGTAGTATAGATGGGGAGTACAATGAGCAGTTCTTC. Translated, it gives CASSIDGEYNEQFF.